The table lists the clone carrying this T cell receptor beta chain with a few counts. This record comes from a study of blood T cell repertoires in COVID-19. About the research overall: Samples came from the United States, Italy and Spain, spanning acute and convalescent COVID-19. The cDNA or gDNA used as material had been derived from T cells, B-cell-depleted T cells, or PBMCs.

The authors' processing: Using reference gene primer amplification, nucleated cell counts were estimated. Sequenced by immunoSEQ multiplex PCR; TCRdb stores in-frame clones only, minus some. D and trimming come from the DNA, and the V and J calls and clone size come from that table. Here the sample spans 240,000 or so clones, 70% to 85% being singletons. Trimming took 7 bases from V and 0 from J, leaving 12 bases between them. The CDR3 totals 14 residues. CDR1 SNHLY and CDR2 FYNNEI come from the germline V gene. The V and J genes are TRBV2 and TRBJ2-5; TRBD1 is a possible D gene (6 bases). What was sequenced was peripheral blood. This TCR was recovered from an elderly woman with acute or convalescent COVID-19. In nucleotides, the CDR3 is TGTGCCAGCAAGGACAGTAACAACCAAGAGACCCAGTACTTC. It yields the protein CASKDSNNQETQYF.